These T cell receptor beta chains were read from a single sample in a study of PD-1 blockade in classical Hodgkin lymphoma. Measured with immunoSEQ multiplex PCR; TCRdb has only the in-frame clones, and not every one. The profile shows 100,000 or so clones, around 89% of them singletons. The sequenced sample was peripheral blood mononuclear cells (PBMCs), obtained before the second cycle of nivolumab. Receptors originate from a human donor with classical Hodgkin lymphoma. Each CDR3 is given with its conserved first and last residue. Each record gives: J gene, clone size, D gene, V gene, CDR3 protein, CDR3 DNA. D genes are given only for firm matches. The size field is filled for only some rows; it gives once, few, many or a size class.

j_call: TRBJ1-6; clone_size: -; d_call: -; v_call: TRBV5-4; cdr3_aa: CASSRATDYNSPLHF; cdr3_nt: TGTGCCAGCAGCCGTGCGACGGATTATAATTCACCCCTCCACTTT
j_call: TRBJ2-1; clone_size: -; d_call: -; v_call: TRBV5-8; cdr3_aa: CASSLLPYPQQFF; cdr3_nt: TGTGCCAGCAGCTTATTACCATACCCCCAGCAGTTCTTC
j_call: TRBJ2-7; clone_size: -; d_call: -; v_call: TRBV28; cdr3_aa: CASSFAGGLYEQYF; cdr3_nt: TGTGCCAGCAGTTTCGCCGGGGGGCTCTACGAGCAGTACTTC
j_call: TRBJ1-3; clone_size: -; d_call: -; v_call: TRBV9; cdr3_aa: CASSVFSSSVVSGNTIYF; cdr3_nt: TGTGCCAGCAGCGTTTTCAGTTCGTCTGTGGTGTCTGGAAACACCATATATTTT
j_call: TRBJ1-1; clone_size: -; d_call: TRBD1; v_call: TRBV7-9; cdr3_aa: CASIWTGNTEAFF; cdr3_nt: TGTGCCAGCATCTGGACAGGGAACACTGAAGCTTTCTTT
j_call: TRBJ2-1; clone_size: -; d_call: -; v_call: TRBV4-3; cdr3_aa: CASSPPRGGEQFF; cdr3_nt: TGCGCCAGCAGCCCACCGAGGGGCGGTGAGCAGTTCTTC
j_call: TRBJ2-7; clone_size: -; d_call: -; v_call: TRBV6-5; cdr3_aa: CASSYRVTFSRQYF; cdr3_nt: TGTGCCAGCAGTTACAGGGTAACTTTCTCTAGACAGTACTTC
j_call: TRBJ2-2; clone_size: once; d_call: -; v_call: TRBV19; cdr3_aa: CASIAWGTTGELFF; cdr3_nt: TGTGCCAGTATAGCGTGGGGGACCACCGGGGAGCTGTTTTTT
j_call: TRBJ1-3; clone_size: -; d_call: TRBD1; v_call: TRBV7-9; cdr3_aa: CASSSLGWPGGAGNTIYF; cdr3_nt: TGTGCCAGCAGCTCATTAGGGTGGCCAGGGGGCGCTGGAAACACCATATATTTT
j_call: TRBJ1-5; clone_size: -; d_call: -; v_call: TRBV6-5; cdr3_aa: CASSYSAPGQPQHF; cdr3_nt: TGTGCCAGCAGTTACTCGGCCCCGGGCCAGCCCCAGCATTTT
j_call: TRBJ2-5; clone_size: -; d_call: TRBD2; v_call: TRBV5-1; cdr3_aa: CASSPPAGGRETQYF; cdr3_nt: TGCGCCAGCAGCCCGCCAGCGGGGGGGAGGGAGACCCAGTACTTC
j_call: TRBJ1-2; clone_size: -; d_call: -; v_call: TRBV13; cdr3_aa: CASSPGHVGYTF; cdr3_nt: TGTGCCAGCAGCCCCGGACACGTTGGCTACACCTTC
j_call: TRBJ2-7; clone_size: -; d_call: -; v_call: TRBV30; cdr3_aa: CAWSDRDEQYF; cdr3_nt: TGTGCCTGGAGTGATAGGGACGAGCAGTACTTC
j_call: TRBJ1-6; clone_size: -; d_call: -; v_call: TRBV10-3; cdr3_aa: CAISVQGGNSPLHF; cdr3_nt: TGTGCCATCAGTGTTCAGGGTGGGAATTCACCCCTCCACTTT
j_call: TRBJ1-1; clone_size: -; d_call: -; v_call: TRBV28; cdr3_aa: CARRTTPEAFF; cdr3_nt: TGTGCTCGGAGGACGACCCCAGAAGCTTTCTTT
j_call: TRBJ1-1; clone_size: -; d_call: TRBD1; v_call: TRBV7-8; cdr3_aa: CASRSTGVEAFF; cdr3_nt: TGTGCCAGCAGATCAACAGGGGTGGAAGCTTTCTTT
j_call: TRBJ2-1; clone_size: -; d_call: -; v_call: TRBV9; cdr3_aa: CASSVMVLDEQFF; cdr3_nt: TGTGCCAGCAGCGTAATGGTTTTGGATGAGCAGTTCTTC
j_call: TRBJ1-5; clone_size: -; d_call: -; v_call: TRBV5-1; cdr3_aa: CASSLEGYSNQPQHF; cdr3_nt: TGCGCCAGCAGCTTAGAGGGGTATAGCAATCAGCCCCAGCATTTT
j_call: TRBJ2-5; clone_size: -; d_call: -; v_call: TRBV10-3; cdr3_aa: CAIMGLEETQYF; cdr3_nt: TGTGCCATCATGGGACTGGAAGAGACCCAGTACTTC
j_call: TRBJ1-4; clone_size: once; d_call: -; v_call: TRBV10-2; cdr3_aa: CASSDGGWKLFF; cdr3_nt: TGCGCCAGCAGTGACGGAGGGTGGAAACTGTTTTTT
j_call: TRBJ2-7; clone_size: -; d_call: -; v_call: TRBV6-5; cdr3_aa: CASSYRGRGWYEQYF; cdr3_nt: TGTGCCAGCAGTTACCGGGGAAGGGGGTGGTACGAGCAGTACTTC
j_call: TRBJ2-3; clone_size: -; d_call: TRBD2; v_call: TRBV7-9; cdr3_aa: CASSQRLAASTDTQYF; cdr3_nt: TGTGCCAGCAGCCAGAGACTAGCGGCCTCCACAGATACGCAGTATTTT
j_call: TRBJ1-2; clone_size: -; d_call: -; v_call: TRBV7-8; cdr3_aa: CASSLEGYGYTF; cdr3_nt: TGTGCCAGCAGCTTAGAGGGCTATGGCTACACCTTC
j_call: TRBJ2-3; clone_size: -; d_call: -; v_call: TRBV10-3; cdr3_aa: CAISEYPLRDADTQYF; cdr3_nt: TGTGCCATCAGTGAGTACCCCCTTAGGGACGCAGATACGCAGTATTTT
j_call: TRBJ2-3; clone_size: -; d_call: TRBD1; v_call: TRBV2; cdr3_aa: CASRGYRTGVTDTQYF; cdr3_nt: TGTGCCAGCAGAGGTTACAGGACAGGGGTAACAGATACGCAGTATTTT
j_call: TRBJ2-3; clone_size: -; d_call: -; v_call: TRBV6-6; cdr3_aa: CASSYLRASTDTQYF; cdr3_nt: TGTGCCAGCAGTTACCTGCGGGCCAGCACAGATACGCAGTATTTT
j_call: TRBJ2-5; clone_size: -; d_call: -; v_call: TRBV29-1; cdr3_aa: CSAERQGAGETQYF; cdr3_nt: TGCAGCGCCGAACGACAGGGAGCGGGGGAGACCCAGTACTTC
j_call: TRBJ2-7; clone_size: once; d_call: -; v_call: TRBV6-6; cdr3_aa: CASSYDDSYEQYF; cdr3_nt: TGTGCCAGCAGTTACGATGACTCCTACGAGCAGTACTTC
j_call: TRBJ1-2; clone_size: -; d_call: -; v_call: TRBV6-1; cdr3_aa: CATTTVSGYTF; cdr3_nt: TGTGCCACCACGACAGTCAGTGGCTACACCTTC
j_call: TRBJ1-1; clone_size: -; d_call: TRBD1; v_call: TRBV7-3; cdr3_aa: CASSPDRRSPAFF; cdr3_nt: TGTGCCAGCAGCCCGGACAGGCGCAGCCCGGCTTTCTTT
j_call: TRBJ2-3; clone_size: -; d_call: -; v_call: TRBV7-2; cdr3_aa: CASSLAGAGIDTQYF; cdr3_nt: TGTGCCAGCAGCTTAGCAGGAGCAGGGATAGATACGCAGTATTTT
j_call: TRBJ1-1; clone_size: few; d_call: -; v_call: TRBV19; cdr3_aa: CASSPLWAKPSDTEAFF; cdr3_nt: TGTGCCAGTAGTCCCCTTTGGGCCAAACCCTCGGACACTGAAGCTTTCTTT
j_call: TRBJ2-7; clone_size: -; d_call: TRBD2; v_call: TRBV6-5; cdr3_aa: CATTLAGGLSYEQYF; cdr3_nt: TGTGCCACAACCCTAGCGGGGGGTCTTTCCTACGAGCAGTACTTC
j_call: TRBJ1-2; clone_size: -; d_call: -; v_call: TRBV27; cdr3_aa: CASSLSSPGGYGYTF; cdr3_nt: TGTGCCAGCAGTTTATCATCTCCAGGAGGCTATGGCTACACCTTC
j_call: TRBJ2-7; clone_size: -; d_call: TRBD2; v_call: TRBV27; cdr3_aa: CASSVAGPSYEQYF; cdr3_nt: TGTGCCAGCAGCGTAGCGGGGCCCTCCTACGAGCAGTACTTC
j_call: TRBJ2-7; clone_size: -; d_call: -; v_call: TRBV27; cdr3_aa: CASSVKQGKVSEQYF; cdr3_nt: TGTGCCAGCAGTGTTAAACAGGGAAAAGTTAGCGAGCAGTACTTC
j_call: TRBJ1-3; clone_size: -; d_call: -; v_call: TRBV19; cdr3_aa: CASSERISGNTIYF; cdr3_nt: TGTGCCAGTAGTGAAAGGATCTCTGGAAACACCATATATTTT
j_call: TRBJ2-5; clone_size: -; d_call: TRBD2; v_call: TRBV14; cdr3_aa: CASSQGGLAGLKTQYF; cdr3_nt: TGTGCCAGCAGCCAAGGGGGACTAGCGGGGTTAAAGACCCAGTACTTC
j_call: TRBJ1-2; clone_size: -; d_call: -; v_call: TRBV9; cdr3_aa: CASSTPRAFTFYGYTF; cdr3_nt: TGTGCCAGCAGCACCCCCCGGGCCTTCACTTTCTATGGCTACACCTTC
j_call: TRBJ2-1; clone_size: -; d_call: -; v_call: TRBV7-7; cdr3_aa: CASSLGVLSNEQFF; cdr3_nt: TGTGCCAGCAGCTTAGGGGTCCTCTCCAATGAGCAGTTCTTC
j_call: TRBJ2-5; clone_size: -; d_call: TRBD2; v_call: TRBV5-1; cdr3_aa: CASSPGTRQETQYF; cdr3_nt: TGCGCCAGCAGCCCCGGGACTAGACAAGAGACCCAGTACTTC
j_call: TRBJ1-1; clone_size: -; d_call: -; v_call: TRBV30; cdr3_aa: CAWNGGGRGSTEAFF; cdr3_nt: TGTGCCTGGAACGGAGGGGGAAGGGGTAGCACTGAAGCTTTCTTT
j_call: TRBJ1-2; clone_size: -; d_call: TRBD1; v_call: TRBV7-2; cdr3_aa: CASSLPTGQYGYTF; cdr3_nt: TGTGCCAGCAGCCTCCCGACAGGGCAATATGGCTACACCTTC
j_call: TRBJ1-1; clone_size: -; d_call: -; v_call: TRBV7-9; cdr3_aa: CASSLVLVNTEAFF; cdr3_nt: TGTGCCAGCAGCTTAGTATTGGTGAACACTGAAGCTTTCTTT
j_call: TRBJ2-1; clone_size: -; d_call: TRBD1; v_call: TRBV11-3; cdr3_aa: CASSLDAQMTGVSYNEQFF; cdr3_nt: TGTGCCAGCAGCTTAGATGCCCAAATGACAGGGGTCTCCTACAATGAGCAGTTCTTC
j_call: TRBJ2-1; clone_size: -; d_call: -; v_call: TRBV5-4; cdr3_aa: CASSLFTGASYNEQFF; cdr3_nt: TGTGCCAGCAGCTTGTTTACGGGGGCCTCCTACAATGAGCAGTTCTTC
j_call: TRBJ2-7; clone_size: -; d_call: TRBD1; v_call: TRBV28; cdr3_aa: CASRPRDRGWVGSYEQYF; cdr3_nt: TGTGCCAGCCGTCCCCGGGACAGGGGGTGGGTCGGCTCCTACGAGCAGTACTTC
j_call: TRBJ2-5; clone_size: few; d_call: TRBD2; v_call: TRBV6-1; cdr3_aa: CASSELSGGQETQYF; cdr3_nt: TGTGCCAGCAGTGAACTGAGCGGGGGCCAAGAGACCCAGTACTTC
j_call: TRBJ1-3; clone_size: -; d_call: -; v_call: TRBV19; cdr3_aa: CASSIGFSGNTIYF; cdr3_nt: TGTGCCAGTAGTATTGGGTTCTCTGGAAACACCATATATTTT
j_call: TRBJ2-5; clone_size: -; d_call: TRBD2; v_call: TRBV5-4; cdr3_aa: CASRLAGTEETQYF; cdr3_nt: TGTGCCAGCCGACTAGCGGGGACGGAAGAGACCCAGTACTTC
j_call: TRBJ1-3; clone_size: once; d_call: TRBD1; v_call: TRBV9; cdr3_aa: CASSVEDRGQGGRSSGNTIYF; cdr3_nt: TGTGCCAGCAGCGTAGAGGATCGGGGACAGGGGGGTCGAAGCTCTGGAAACACCATATATTTT
j_call: TRBJ1-2; clone_size: -; d_call: -; v_call: TRBV10-3; cdr3_aa: CAVWVGTPVYGYTF; cdr3_nt: TGTGCCGTCTGGGTGGGGACGCCCGTTTATGGCTACACCTTC
j_call: TRBJ1-5; clone_size: -; d_call: TRBD1; v_call: TRBV19; cdr3_aa: CASSQNVPPTGGNQPQHF; cdr3_nt: TGTGCCAGTAGTCAAAACGTCCCTCCCACAGGGGGCAATCAGCCCCAGCATTTT